Described below is a single TCR beta chain sequence and its context. Antigen unknown. Germline values: CDR1 SEHNR, CDR2 FQNEAQ (reference sequence). Trimming stripped 1 base from V and 1 base from J, with 11 bases between. This CDR3 comprises 16 residues. With 60 Vbeta and 13 Jbeta primers, the PCR was carried out. Original data processing: Roughly 11 million shared chains were among the roughly 80 million unique TCR beta chains that a later analysis counted. The method was immunoSEQ multiplex PCR; TCRdb's version includes in-frame clones alone and lacks a portion of them. The V and J calls and clone size were taken over from that table, and D and trimming were inferred from the DNA. The sample carries 200,000 or so clones, 65% to 85% recorded once. The sample comes from a study of cytomegalovirus exposure and HLA in healthy donors. Whole-study findings and limits: Some V segments could not be told apart, so they were left out, TRBV6-2 and TRBV6-3 among them. In a later analysis, a missense DCLRE1C variant was linked to TCR beta V- and J-gene trimming.

The TCR originated in a woman younger than 45 in good health and CMV-seropositive. Sequences were obtained from PBMCs. The chain uses TRBV7-9 and TRBJ1-5; maybe TRBD1 (5 bases). The CDR3: CASSLVGGVSNQPQHF. Here the CDR3 DNA reads TGTGCCAGCAGCTTAGTCGGGGGAGTGAGCAATCAGCCCCAGCATTTT. Together with reference TRBV7-9 and TRBJ1-5, the CDR3 gives the full variable domain: DTGVSQNPRHKITKRGQNVTFRCDPISEHNRLYWYRQTLGQGPEFLTYFQNEAQLEKSRLLSDRFSAERPKGSFSTLEIQRTEQGDSAMYLCASSLVGGVSNQPQHFGDGTRLSIL.